Given below is one T cell receptor (beta chain) in context. The antigen is unknown. The data stem from a study of blood T cells in healthy people across ages. Drawing of peripheral blood yielded about 10 milliliters from each donor. Study-level points and caveats: Researchers deemed the diversity estimates from one million T cells underestimates. Long-lived and aged donors differed, with more naive CD4+ cells and higher diversity in the long-lived. Per million T cells, TCR beta diversity dropped about linearly as age rose.

The CDR3 totals 15 residues. The trim removed 8 bases at V and 6 bases at J, leaving 11 bases unmatched. Germline values: CDR1 MDHEN, CDR2 SYDVKM. A second roughly 6 to 11 cycle PCR used barcoded and J-beta primers. TCRdb reanalysed the 5' RACE reads using MiXCR and keeps one entry per CDR3 protein. Found here are roughly 1,800,000 distinct CDR3 sequences, around 50% of them singletons; the top ten hold less than 2.5%. The sequence came from a woman aged 40 to 49 in good health. V gene TRBV28 combines with J gene TRBJ2-1; 9 nucleotides match TRBD1. Sequenced: blood. CDR3 DNA: TGTGCCAGCCGATCACCCGGGACAGGGACCAATGAGCAGTTCTTC. The encoded protein is CASRSPGTGTNEQFF.